This TCR beta chain originates from a study of shared T cell receptors in the human thymus. The V gene's germline CDR1 is SGHRS and CDR2 YFSETQ. The ends lost 3 bases at V and 8 bases at J; junction bases unmatched: 16. The CDR3 contains 17 residues. TCRdb's copy holds only in-frame clones and misses some; the assay was immunoSEQ multiplex PCR. The profile covers around 730,000 clones, with approximately 85% appearing a single time and around 0.0099% taken by the ten largest. The same specimen was also included in a second study, on human thymus T cells. That study reports: Corrective surgery for congenital heart defects was being performed on the healthy Finnish infants who served as donors. It was from resections taken during corrective heart surgery that the thymus tissue came. Use of V and J genes seemed skewed within the thymic and blood repertoires. Unrelated individuals were reported by related research to share highly overlapping thymic repertoires.

Sequenced material: thymocytes. The clonotype was recovered from a girl in the first two years of life with a congenital heart defect. The rearrangement links TRBV5-1 to TRBJ1-4; 7 bases are shared with TRBD1. DNA of the CDR3: TGCGCCAGCAGCTCGAACACAATAGGGGGCTTAAGGGAAAAACTGTTTTTT. This sequence encodes CASSSNTIGGLREKLFF.